This T cell receptor (beta chain) derives from a study of memory CD4+ T cells and cytomegalovirus serostatus. About this clone: Its antigen is not known.

The sort gate was single viable CD3+CD4+CD8-CD45RO+ cells for memory CD4+ T cells. Donors' CMV status reflects serum IgG against pp150, pp28, p38, p52. Original processing methods: Out-of-frame sequences were removed, leaving some 2 million distinct TCRbeta sequences. Only in-frame clones appear in the TCRdb table, and some are missing; sequencing was by immunoSEQ multiplex PCR. Clonal size and the V and J genes are those of that table, whereas D and trimming came from the DNA. The sample has about 53,000 clones; around 78% are singletons. This CDR3 has 14 residues. The J segment lost 7 bases and the V segment lost 3 bases, leaving 4 bases of the junction unmatched. Germline assignment: CDR1 MNHNS and CDR2 SASEGT. The study, taken as a whole, reports: About 40% of the roughly 160 known CMV-associated TCRbeta sequences appeared in CD4+ memory.

This chain connects TRBV6-1 to TRBJ1-5; 9 bases line up with TRBD1. The receptor was isolated from an adult in good health and CMV-seronegative. Input material: memory CD4+ T cells from blood. DNA for the CDR3: TGTGCCAGCAGTGAGGGACAGGGAGGCCAGCCCCAGCATTTT. This gives the protein CASSEGQGGQPQHF.